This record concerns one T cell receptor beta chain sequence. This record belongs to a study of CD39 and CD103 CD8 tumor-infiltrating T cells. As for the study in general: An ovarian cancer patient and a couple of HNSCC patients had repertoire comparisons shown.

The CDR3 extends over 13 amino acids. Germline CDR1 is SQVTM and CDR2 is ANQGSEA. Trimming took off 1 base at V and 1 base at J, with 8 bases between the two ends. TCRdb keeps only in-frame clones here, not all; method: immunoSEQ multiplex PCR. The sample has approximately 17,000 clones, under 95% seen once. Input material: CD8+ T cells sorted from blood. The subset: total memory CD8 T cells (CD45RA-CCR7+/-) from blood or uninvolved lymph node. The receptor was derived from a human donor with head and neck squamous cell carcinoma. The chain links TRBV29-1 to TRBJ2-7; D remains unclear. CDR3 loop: CSVEVGTSYEQYF. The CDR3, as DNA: TGCAGCGTTGAAGTTGGAACTTCCTACGAGCAGTACTTC.